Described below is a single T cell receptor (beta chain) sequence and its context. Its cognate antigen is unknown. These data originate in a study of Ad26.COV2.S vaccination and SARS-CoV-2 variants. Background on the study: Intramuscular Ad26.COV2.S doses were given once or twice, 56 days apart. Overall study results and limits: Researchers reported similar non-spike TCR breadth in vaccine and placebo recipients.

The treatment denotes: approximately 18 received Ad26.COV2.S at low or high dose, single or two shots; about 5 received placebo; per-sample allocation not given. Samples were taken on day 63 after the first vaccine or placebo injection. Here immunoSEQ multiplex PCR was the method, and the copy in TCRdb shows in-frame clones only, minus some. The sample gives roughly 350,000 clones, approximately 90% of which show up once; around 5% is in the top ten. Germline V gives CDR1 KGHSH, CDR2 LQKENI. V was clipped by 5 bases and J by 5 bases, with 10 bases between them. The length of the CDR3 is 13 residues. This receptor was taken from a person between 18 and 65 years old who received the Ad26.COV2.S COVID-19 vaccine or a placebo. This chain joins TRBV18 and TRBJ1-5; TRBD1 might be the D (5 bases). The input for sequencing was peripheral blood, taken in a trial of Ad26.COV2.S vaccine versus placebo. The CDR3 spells CASSDQQDQPQHF. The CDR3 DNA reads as TGTGCCAGCTCAGACCAACAGGATCAGCCCCAGCATTTT. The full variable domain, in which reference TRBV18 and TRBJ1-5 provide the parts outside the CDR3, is NAGVMQNPRHLVRRRGQEARLRCSPMKGHSHVYWYRQLPEEGLKFMVYLQKENIIDESGMPKERFSAEFPKEGPSILRIQQVVRGDSAAYFCASSDQQDQPQHFGDGTRLSIL.